Listed below are T cell receptor beta chains from one sample, sequenced in a study of a mutant IDH1 vaccine in newly diagnosed glioma. The assay was immunoSEQ multiplex PCR, and TCRdb's table has in-frame clones only and misses some. The sample records about 64,000 clones, roughly 80% being singletons. Their antigen targets remain unknown. The material was PBMCs, obtained from a glioma patient whose treatment included an IDH1 peptide vaccine. The receptors stem from a woman aged 50 to 60 with glioma. CDR3s include the opening cysteine and the closing phenylalanine or tryptophan. D genes are given only for firm matches. For some rows the clone size is stated as once, few or many, or as a class when expanded; others skip it.

TRBJ1-1	TRBV18	NA	NA	CASSGQFQMNTEAFF	TGTGCCAGCTCAGGCCAATTCCAAATGAACACTGAAGCTTTCTTT
TRBJ2-5	TRBV9	NA	NA	CASSVARAGTQYF	TGTGCCAGCAGCGTAGCACGGGCGGGGACCCAGTACTTC
TRBJ2-2	TRBV18	TRBD2	NA	CASSLTSASNTGELFF	TGTGCCAGCTCACTCACTAGCGCCTCAAACACCGGGGAGCTGTTTTTT
TRBJ2-2	TRBV7-3	TRBD2	NA	CASSVSGVTGELFF	TGTGCCAGCAGCGTCAGCGGGGTTACCGGGGAGCTGTTTTTT
TRBJ2-5	TRBV20-1	NA	NA	CSGREEVSQYF	TGCAGCGGTAGAGAAGAAGTCTCCCAGTACTTC
TRBJ1-1	TRBV18	NA	NA	CASSQNSGTVNTEAFF	TGTGCCAGCTCACAAAATTCCGGGACGGTGAACACTGAAGCTTTCTTT
TRBJ2-3	TRBV10-3	NA	NA	CAINRDFSDTQYF	TGTGCCATCAACCGGGACTTCTCAGATACGCAGTATTTT
TRBJ2-3	TRBV5-4	NA	NA	CASSLATDTQYF	TGTGCCAGCAGCTTGGCTACGGATACGCAGTATTTT
TRBJ2-7	TRBV4-1	TRBD2	NA	CASSQDITSGLISYEQYF	TGCGCCAGCAGCCAAGATATAACTAGCGGACTTATCTCCTACGAGCAGTACTTC
TRBJ1-1	TRBV5-4	NA	once	CASSLQGMNTEAFF	TGTGCCAGCAGCTTGCAGGGGATGAACACTGAAGCTTTCTTT
TRBJ2-7	TRBV29-1	NA	NA	CSVEGEGRTDSYEQYF	TGCAGCGTTGAAGGCGAGGGGCGGACTGACTCCTACGAGCAGTACTTC
TRBJ1-1	TRBV11-2	TRBD1	NA	CASSPRTGRTEAFF	TGTGCCAGCAGCCCTAGGACAGGGAGGACTGAAGCTTTCTTT
TRBJ1-4	TRBV9	NA	once	CASSVVRDCLTAANEKLFF	TGTGCCAGCAGCGTAGTCCGGGACTGCCTCACTGCGGCTAATGAAAAACTGTTTTTT
TRBJ2-2	TRBV2	TRBD2	NA	CASRPGTSGENTGELFF	TGTGCCAGCAGGCCCGGGACTAGCGGGGAGAACACCGGGGAGCTGTTTTTT
TRBJ1-2	TRBV5-1	TRBD1	NA	CASSTPVGTGVSGDGYTF	TGCGCCAGCAGCACCCCGGTCGGGACAGGGGTCTCGGGGGATGGCTACACCTTC
TRBJ1-2	TRBV2	NA	NA	CASSETGDFGGYTF	TGTGCCAGCAGTGAAACAGGAGATTTTGGGGGCTACACCTTC
TRBJ1-5	TRBV7-9	NA	once	CASSTRGGGNSNQPQHF	TGTGCCAGCAGCACTAGAGGGGGAGGGAATAGCAATCAGCCCCAGCATTTT
TRBJ1-2	TRBV14	NA	NA	CASSQDMAGYTF	TGTGCCAGCAGCCAAGACATGGCTGGCTACACCTTC
TRBJ1-4	TRBV7-6	NA	NA	CASSLGSGQDGEKLFF	TGTGCCAGCAGCTTAGGAAGCGGGCAGGATGGTGAAAAACTGTTTTTT
TRBJ2-1	TRBV29-1	TRBD2	NA	CSDRGAGGIYNEQFF	TGCAGCGACCGGGGAGCGGGGGGAATTTACAATGAGCAGTTCTTC
TRBJ1-4	TRBV11-2	NA	NA	CASSLGTTIATNEKLFF	TGTGCCAGCAGCCTCGGGACTACCATAGCAACTAATGAAAAACTGTTTTTT
TRBJ1-2	TRBV30	NA	NA	CAWSRLNYGYTF	TGTGCCTGGAGTCGGCTTAACTATGGCTACACCTTC
TRBJ2-3	TRBV28	NA	once	CASSLKRTPQYF	TGTGCCAGCAGTTTGAAGAGGACGCCTCAGTATTTT
TRBJ2-3	TRBV6-1	NA	NA	CASISGGTQYF	TGTGCCAGCATATCGGGTGGTACGCAGTATTTT
TRBJ1-4	TRBV6-4	NA	NA	CASSPQPTGVNEKLFF	TGTGCCAGCAGCCCCCAACCGACAGGAGTAAATGAAAAACTGTTTTTT
TRBJ2-7	TRBV9	NA	NA	CASKKLGRTGEQYF	TGTGCCAGCAAAAAACTGGGGCGGACGGGTGAGCAGTACTTC
TRBJ1-1	TRBV19	TRBD1	NA	CASSGGQGLNTEAFF	TGTGCCAGTAGTGGGGGACAGGGGTTGAACACTGAAGCTTTCTTT
TRBJ1-1	TRBV7-9	NA	NA	CASSLESGGGTEAFF	TGTGCCAGCAGCTTAGAAAGTGGCGGCGGTACTGAAGCTTTCTTT
TRBJ1-1	TRBV9	TRBD1	few	CASSPWGQGNTEAFF	TGTGCCAGCAGCCCATGGGGACAGGGGAACACTGAAGCTTTCTTT
TRBJ2-3	TRBV5-1	NA	NA	CASSPGLWSTDTQYF	TGCGCCAGCAGCCCGGGACTTTGGAGCACAGATACGCAGTATTTT
TRBJ1-1	TRBV2	NA	few	CASRKTEGAFF	TGTGCCAGCAGAAAGACAGAGGGAGCTTTCTTT
TRBJ2-5	TRBV29-1	NA	NA	CSSGEETQYF	TGCAGCTCCGGTGAAGAGACCCAGTACTTC
TRBJ1-1	TRBV30	NA	few	CARSQANTEAFF	TGTGCCCGATCACAGGCTAACACTGAAGCTTTCTTT
TRBJ1-5	TRBV7-2	NA	NA	CASSSDASNQPQHF	TGTGCCAGCAGCTCGGACGCGAGCAATCAGCCCCAGCATTTT
TRBJ1-4	TRBV7-7	NA	NA	CASSLGVGEKLFF	TGTGCTAGCAGCTTAGGGGTGGGTGAAAAACTGTTTTTT
TRBJ1-4	TRBV5-1	TRBD1	NA	CASSRQGATVNEKLFF	TGCGCCAGCAGTAGGCAGGGGGCAACGGTAAATGAAAAACTGTTTTTT
TRBJ1-5	TRBV5-6	NA	NA	CASSLGGLGDGSNQPQHF	TGTGCCAGCAGCTTGGGGGGCCTAGGGGATGGTAGCAATCAGCCCCAGCATTTT
TRBJ1-4	TRBV2	NA	NA	CASSEAGKGEKLFF	TGTGCCAGCAGTGAAGCTGGAAAGGGGGAGAAACTGTTTTTT
TRBJ1-2	TRBV6-1	TRBD1	once	CASREKDRAYGYTF	TGTGCCAGCAGGGAAAAGGACAGGGCCTATGGCTACACCTTC
TRBJ1-3	TRBV29-1	NA	NA	CSVFSGNTIYF	TGCAGCGTCTTCTCTGGAAACACCATATATTTT
TRBJ1-2	TRBV10-3	TRBD1	NA	CAISEPDRGYGYTF	TGTGCCATCAGTGAGCCCGACAGGGGTTATGGCTACACCTTC
TRBJ2-2	TRBV10-3	TRBD2	NA	CAILLVRLAGGNANTGELFF	TGTGCCATCTTACTCGTGCGGCTAGCGGGGGGAAACGCGAACACCGGGGAGCTGTTTTTT
TRBJ1-6	TRBV11-3	TRBD1	NA	CASSTATGLRSPLHF	TGTGCCAGCAGCACCGCGACAGGGTTACGCTCACCCCTCCACTTT
TRBJ2-7	TRBV5-1	NA	NA	CASSLETNRNYEQYF	TGCGCCAGCAGCTTGGAAACGAACAGAAACTACGAGCAGTACTTC
TRBJ1-5	TRBV7-9	NA	NA	CASSPGDGSNQPQHF	TGTGCCAGCAGCCCCGGAGACGGTAGCAATCAGCCCCAGCATTTT
TRBJ1-2	TRBV5-1	NA	NA	CASSRGRGVGGYTF	TGCGCCAGCAGCCGAGGGAGGGGCGTCGGGGGCTACACCTTC
TRBJ1-5	TRBV6-1	TRBD1	NA	CASCPDRDQPQHF	TGTGCCAGCTGCCCGGACAGGGATCAGCCCCAGCATTTT
TRBJ1-1	TRBV5-1	TRBD1	NA	CASSSGQGVTEAFF	TGCGCCAGCAGCTCAGGACAGGGAGTCACTGAAGCTTTCTTT
TRBJ2-1	TRBV25-1	NA	once	CASSQSGTAPYNEQFF	TGTGCCAGCAGTCAATCCGGGACTGCCCCTTACAATGAGCAGTTCTTC
TRBJ2-5	TRBV6-4	NA	NA	CASSANSQETQYF	TGTGCCAGCAGTGCGAACTCTCAAGAGACCCAGTACTTC
TRBJ1-2	TRBV15	NA	NA	CATSISGIYGYTF	TGTGCCACCAGCATATCGGGTATCTATGGCTACACCTTC
TRBJ2-1	TRBV10-1	TRBD2	once	CASSESSGGWNEQFF	TGCGCCAGCAGTGAGTCTAGCGGGGGGTGGAATGAGCAGTTCTTC
TRBJ1-5	TRBV9	NA	NA	CASSAGRGDQPQHF	TGTGCCAGCAGCGCTGGGCGTGGGGATCAGCCCCAGCATTTT
TRBJ1-2	TRBV6-1	NA	NA	CASRETVANYGYTF	TGTGCCAGCAGAGAGACTGTAGCTAACTATGGCTACACCTTC
TRBJ1-2	TRBV14	TRBD1	NA	CASSQARGREYGYTF	TGTGCCAGCAGCCAAGCAAGGGGGCGCGAATATGGCTACACCTTC
TRBJ2-1	TRBV6-5	NA	NA	CASRGLSNEQFF	TGTGCCAGCAGGGGCCTGAGCAATGAGCAGTTCTTC
TRBJ2-2	TRBV7-6	NA	NA	CASSLQAGSNTGELFF	TGTGCCAGCAGCCTCCAAGCGGGTAGTAACACCGGGGAGCTGTTTTTT
TRBJ2-1	TRBV2	TRBD2	NA	CASTGEAGGRGEQFF	TGTGCCAGCACAGGGGAAGCGGGGGGTCGAGGAGAGCAGTTCTTC
TRBJ2-5	TRBV6-5	TRBD1	NA	CASGRRQGQETQYF	TGTGCCAGCGGGCGTCGACAGGGTCAAGAGACCCAGTACTTC
TRBJ1-6	TRBV19	NA	NA	CASSQGNNSPLHF	TGTGCCAGTAGTCAGGGGAATAATTCACCCCTCCACTTT